The 2 T cell receptor beta chains listed next were all sequenced from one sample in a study of shared clonotypes between healthy human individuals. Repertoires were generated with immunoSEQ multiplex PCR, while TCRdb's copy carries only in-frame clones and drops some. The sample has approximately 2,000,000 clones; less than 95% are singletons. What was sequenced was naive CD4+ T cells from PBMCs. Subset here: CD45RA+ positively selected. Receptor source: a man aged 18 to 29 in good health. Some clones in this sample may be carry-over from other donors' samples.

Remarks on this clone: Other DNA sequences in the sample encode the same CDR3. The chain links TRBV7-9 to TRBJ1-3; D uncertain. The V end was cut by 1 base, the J end by 0 bases, with 10 bases between. Germline CDR1 reads SEHNR; CDR2 reads FQNEAQ (reference sequence). This CDR3 is 16 amino acids long. CDR3 DNA: TGTGCCAGCAGCTTAGGGGCGGGGAGCTCTGGAAACACCATATATTTT. It specifies CASSLGAGSSGNTIYF. Complete variable domain (other parts from reference TRBV7-9 and TRBJ1-3): DTGVSQNPRHKITKRGQNVTFRCDPISEHNRLYWYRQTLGQGPEFLTYFQNEAQLEKSRLLSDRFSAERPKGSFSTLEIQRTEQGDSAMYLCASSLGAGSSGNTIYFGEGSWLTVV.

The V gene is TRBV30, the J gene TRBJ2-1; 9 bases agree with TRBD1. CDR3 length: 16 amino acids. V trimming: 4 bases; J trimming: 2 bases; junction bases outside the gene matches: 9. Germline CDR1 reads GTSNPN; CDR2 reads SVGIG (reference sequence). The CDR3 bases are TGTGCCTGGATGAGGACCGGGACAGGGACCTACAATGAGCAGTTCTTC. It yields the protein CAWMRTGTGTYNEQFF.